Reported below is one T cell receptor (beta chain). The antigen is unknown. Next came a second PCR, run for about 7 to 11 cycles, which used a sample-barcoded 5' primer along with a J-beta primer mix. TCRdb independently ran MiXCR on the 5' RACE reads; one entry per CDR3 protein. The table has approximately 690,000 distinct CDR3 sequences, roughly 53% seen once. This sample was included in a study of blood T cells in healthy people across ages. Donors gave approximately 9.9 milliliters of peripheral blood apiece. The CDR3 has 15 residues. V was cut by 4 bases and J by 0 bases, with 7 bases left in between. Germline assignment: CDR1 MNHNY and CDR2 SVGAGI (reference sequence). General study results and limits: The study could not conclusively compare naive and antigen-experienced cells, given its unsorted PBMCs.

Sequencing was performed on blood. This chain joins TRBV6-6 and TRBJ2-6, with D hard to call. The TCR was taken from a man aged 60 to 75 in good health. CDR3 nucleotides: TGTGCCAGCAGTTCCCAGAGCTCTGGGGCCAACGTCCTGACTTTC. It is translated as CASSSQSSGANVLTF.